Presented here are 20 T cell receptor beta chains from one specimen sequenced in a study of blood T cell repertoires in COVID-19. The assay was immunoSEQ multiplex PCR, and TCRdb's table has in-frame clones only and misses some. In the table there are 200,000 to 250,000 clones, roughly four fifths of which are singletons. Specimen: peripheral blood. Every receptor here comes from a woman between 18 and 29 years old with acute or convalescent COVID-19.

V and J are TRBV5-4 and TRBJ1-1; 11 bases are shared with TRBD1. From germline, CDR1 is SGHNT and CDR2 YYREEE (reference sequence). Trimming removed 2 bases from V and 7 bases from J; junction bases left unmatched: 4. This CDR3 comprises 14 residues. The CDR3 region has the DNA TGTGCCAGCAGCTTCTGGACAGGGGGCGTTGAAGCTTTCTTT. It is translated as CASSFWTGGVEAFF.

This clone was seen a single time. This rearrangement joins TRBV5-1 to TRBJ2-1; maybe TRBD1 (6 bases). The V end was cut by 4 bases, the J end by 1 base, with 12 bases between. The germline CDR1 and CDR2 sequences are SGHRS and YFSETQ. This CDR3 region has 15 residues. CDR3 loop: CASSPPQGSYNEQFF. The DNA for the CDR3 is TGCGCCAGCAGCCCCCCCCAGGGGTCCTACAATGAGCAGTTCTTC.

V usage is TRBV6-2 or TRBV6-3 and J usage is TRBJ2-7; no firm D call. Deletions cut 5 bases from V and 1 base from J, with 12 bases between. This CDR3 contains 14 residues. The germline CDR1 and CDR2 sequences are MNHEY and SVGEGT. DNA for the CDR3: TGTGCCAGCAGTCTTAGACTGCGATCCTACGAGCAGTACTTC. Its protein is CASSLRLRSYEQYF.

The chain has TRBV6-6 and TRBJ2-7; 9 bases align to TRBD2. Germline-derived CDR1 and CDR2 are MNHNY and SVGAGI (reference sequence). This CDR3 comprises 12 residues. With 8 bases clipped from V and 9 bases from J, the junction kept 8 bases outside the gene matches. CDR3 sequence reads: CASSLSGRGQYF. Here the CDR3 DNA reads TGTGCCAGCTCCCTTAGCGGGAGAGGGCAGTACTTC.

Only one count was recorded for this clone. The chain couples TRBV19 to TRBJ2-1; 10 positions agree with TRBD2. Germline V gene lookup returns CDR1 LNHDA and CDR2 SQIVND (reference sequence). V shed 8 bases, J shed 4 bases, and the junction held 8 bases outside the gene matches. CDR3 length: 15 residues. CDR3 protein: CASSPSGRGYNEQFF. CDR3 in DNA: TGTGCCAGTTCCCCCAGCGGGAGGGGATACAATGAGCAGTTCTTC.

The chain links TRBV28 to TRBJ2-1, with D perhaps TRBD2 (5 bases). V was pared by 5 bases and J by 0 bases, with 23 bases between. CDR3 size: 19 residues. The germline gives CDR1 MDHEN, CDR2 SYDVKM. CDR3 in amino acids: CASSKPWDRGEISYNEQFF. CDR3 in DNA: TGTGCCAGCAGTAAGCCCTGGGATCGTGGGGAGATCTCCTACAATGAGCAGTTCTTC.

CDR3 DNA sequence: TGCGCCAGCAGCCAGGTACCGGGACTAAGGTTCAATGAGCAGTTCTTC. Protein product: CASSQVPGLRFNEQFF. V is TRBV4-3 and J is TRBJ2-1; 7 nucleotides match TRBD2. CDR1 is LGHNA, CDR2 YSLEER, per germline. The ends lost 3 bases at V and 6 bases at J; junction bases unmatched: 11. The CDR3 length is 16 residues.

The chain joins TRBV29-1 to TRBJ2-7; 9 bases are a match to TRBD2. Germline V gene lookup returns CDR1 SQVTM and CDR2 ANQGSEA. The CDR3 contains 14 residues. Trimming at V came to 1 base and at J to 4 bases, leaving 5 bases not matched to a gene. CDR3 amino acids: CSVEGVAGEYEQYF. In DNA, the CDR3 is TGCAGCGTTGAAGGGGTAGCGGGAGAATACGAGCAGTACTTC.

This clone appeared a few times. The CDR3 DNA follows: TGTGCCAGCAGTTACCCGACTAGCGGGAGCTACGAGCAGTACTTC. Its translation is CASSYPTSGSYEQYF. This sequence joins TRBV6-2 or TRBV6-3 and TRBJ2-7; TRBD2 matches at 12 bases. V shed 2 bases, J shed 3 bases, and the junction held 2 bases outside the gene matches. Germline loops: CDR1 MNHEY, CDR2 SVGEGT. CDR3 length: 15 residues.

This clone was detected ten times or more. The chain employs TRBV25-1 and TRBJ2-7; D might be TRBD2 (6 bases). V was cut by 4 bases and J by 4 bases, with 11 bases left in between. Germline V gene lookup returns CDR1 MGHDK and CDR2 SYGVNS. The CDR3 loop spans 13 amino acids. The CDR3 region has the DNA TGTGCCAGCAGTGGGGGACTTGTGTACGAGCAGTACTTC. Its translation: CASSGGLVYEQYF.

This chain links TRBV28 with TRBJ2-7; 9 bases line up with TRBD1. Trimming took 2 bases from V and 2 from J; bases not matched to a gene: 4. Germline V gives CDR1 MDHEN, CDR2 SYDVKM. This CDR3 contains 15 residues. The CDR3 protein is CASSLIGTGTYEQYF. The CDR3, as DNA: TGTGCCAGCAGTTTAATAGGGACAGGGACCTACGAGCAGTACTTC. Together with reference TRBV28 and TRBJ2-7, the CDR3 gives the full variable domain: DVKVTQSSRYLVKRTGEKVFLECVQDMDHENMFWYRQDPGLGLRLIYFSYDVKMKEKGDIPEGYSVSREKKERFSLILESASTNQTSMYLCASSLIGTGTYEQYFGPGTRLTVT.

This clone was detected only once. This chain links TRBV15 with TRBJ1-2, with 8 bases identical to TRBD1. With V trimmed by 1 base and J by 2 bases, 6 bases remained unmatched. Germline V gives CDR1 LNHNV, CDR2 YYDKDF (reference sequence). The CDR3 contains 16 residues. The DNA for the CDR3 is TGTGCCACCAGCAGAGGAGGACAGGGCAGGAACTATGGCTACACCTTC. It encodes CATSRGGQGRNYGYTF.

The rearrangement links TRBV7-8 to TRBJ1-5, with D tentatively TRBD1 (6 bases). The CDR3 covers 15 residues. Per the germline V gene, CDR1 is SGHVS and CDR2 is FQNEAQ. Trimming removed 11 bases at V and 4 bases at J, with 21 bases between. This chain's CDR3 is CASSLVAGANQPQHF. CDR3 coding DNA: TGTGCCTCCTCATTAGTGGCAGGGGCTAATCAGCCCCAGCATTTT.

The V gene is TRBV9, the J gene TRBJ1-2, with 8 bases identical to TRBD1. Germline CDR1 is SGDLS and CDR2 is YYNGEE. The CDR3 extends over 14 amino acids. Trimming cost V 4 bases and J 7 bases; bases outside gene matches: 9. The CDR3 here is CASSPTGQAGGYTF. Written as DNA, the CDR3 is TGTGCCAGCAGCCCCACGGGACAGGCTGGTGGCTACACCTTC.

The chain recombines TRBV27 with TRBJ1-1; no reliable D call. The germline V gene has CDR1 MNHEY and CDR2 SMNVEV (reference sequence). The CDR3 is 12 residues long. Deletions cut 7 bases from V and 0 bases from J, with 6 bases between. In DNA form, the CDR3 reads TGTGCCAGCACAGGCATGAACACTGAAGCTTTCTTT. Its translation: CASTGMNTEAFF.

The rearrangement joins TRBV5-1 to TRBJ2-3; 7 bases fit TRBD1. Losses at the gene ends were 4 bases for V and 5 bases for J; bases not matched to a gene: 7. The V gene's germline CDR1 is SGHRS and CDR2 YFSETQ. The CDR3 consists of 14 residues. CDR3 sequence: CASSNEGGRDTQYF. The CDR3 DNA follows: TGCGCCAGCAGCAACGAAGGGGGCAGAGATACGCAGTATTTT.

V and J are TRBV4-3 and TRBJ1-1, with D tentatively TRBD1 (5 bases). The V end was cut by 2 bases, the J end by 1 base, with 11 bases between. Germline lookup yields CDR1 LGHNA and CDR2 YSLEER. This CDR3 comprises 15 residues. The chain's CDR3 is CASSQTQAGNTEAFF. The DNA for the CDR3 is TGCGCCAGCAGCCAAACACAGGCAGGGAACACTGAAGCTTTCTTT.

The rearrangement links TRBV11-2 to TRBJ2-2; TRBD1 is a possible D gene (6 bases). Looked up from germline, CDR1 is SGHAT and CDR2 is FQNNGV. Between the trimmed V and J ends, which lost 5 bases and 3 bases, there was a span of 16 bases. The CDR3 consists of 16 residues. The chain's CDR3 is CASSPGDTWDTGELFF. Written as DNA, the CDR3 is TGTGCCAGCAGCCCCGGGGACACTTGGGACACCGGGGAGCTGTTTTTT. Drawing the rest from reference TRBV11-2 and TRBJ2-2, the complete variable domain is EAGVAQSPRYKIIEKRQSVAFWCNPISGHATLYWYQQILGQGPKLLIQFQNNGVVDDSQLPKDRFSAERLKGVDSTLKIQPAKLEDSAVYLCASSPGDTWDTGELFFGEGSRLTVL.

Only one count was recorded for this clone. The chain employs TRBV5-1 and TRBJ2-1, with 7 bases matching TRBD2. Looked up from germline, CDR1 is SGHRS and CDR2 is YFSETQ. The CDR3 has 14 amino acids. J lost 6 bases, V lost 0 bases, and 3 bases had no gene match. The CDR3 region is CASSLGSGGNEQFF. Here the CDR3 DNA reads TGCGCCAGCAGCTTGGGGTCGGGGGGCAATGAGCAGTTCTTC.

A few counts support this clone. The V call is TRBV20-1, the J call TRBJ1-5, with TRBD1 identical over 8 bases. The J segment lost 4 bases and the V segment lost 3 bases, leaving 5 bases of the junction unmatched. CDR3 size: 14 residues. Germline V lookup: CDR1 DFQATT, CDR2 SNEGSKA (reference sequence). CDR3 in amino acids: CSASPRQGNQPQHF. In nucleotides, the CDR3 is TGCAGTGCTAGTCCCCGACAGGGGAATCAGCCCCAGCATTTT.